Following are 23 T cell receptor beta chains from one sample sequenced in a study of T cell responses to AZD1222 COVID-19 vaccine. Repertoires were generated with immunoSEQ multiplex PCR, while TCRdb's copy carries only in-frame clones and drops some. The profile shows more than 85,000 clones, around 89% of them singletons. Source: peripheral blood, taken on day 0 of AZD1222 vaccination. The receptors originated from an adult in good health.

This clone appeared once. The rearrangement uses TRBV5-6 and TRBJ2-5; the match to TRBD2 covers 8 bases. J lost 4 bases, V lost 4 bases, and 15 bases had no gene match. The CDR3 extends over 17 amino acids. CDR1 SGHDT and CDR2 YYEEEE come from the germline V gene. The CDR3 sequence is CASSPLTSVGLGETQYF. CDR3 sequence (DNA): TGTGCCAGCAGCCCACTGACTAGCGTAGGATTGGGAGAGACCCAGTACTTC.

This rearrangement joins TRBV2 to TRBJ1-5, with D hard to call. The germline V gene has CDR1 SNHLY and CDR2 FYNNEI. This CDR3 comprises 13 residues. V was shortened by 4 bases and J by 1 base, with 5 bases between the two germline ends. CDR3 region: CASSGMSNQPQHF. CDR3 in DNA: TGTGCCAGCAGTGGGATGAGCAATCAGCCCCAGCATTTT.

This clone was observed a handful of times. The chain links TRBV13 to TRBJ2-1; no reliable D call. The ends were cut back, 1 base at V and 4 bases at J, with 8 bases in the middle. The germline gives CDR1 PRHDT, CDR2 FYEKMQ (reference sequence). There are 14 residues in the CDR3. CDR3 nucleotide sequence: TGTGCCAGCAGCTTAGACGGGTTTTACAATGAGCAGTTCTTC. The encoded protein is CASSLDGFYNEQFF.

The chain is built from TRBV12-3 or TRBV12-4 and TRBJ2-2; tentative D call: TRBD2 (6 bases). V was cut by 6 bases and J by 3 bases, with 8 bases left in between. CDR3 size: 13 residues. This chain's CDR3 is CASRGGYTGELFF. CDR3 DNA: TGTGCCAGCAGGGGGGGTTACACCGGGGAGCTGTTTTTT.

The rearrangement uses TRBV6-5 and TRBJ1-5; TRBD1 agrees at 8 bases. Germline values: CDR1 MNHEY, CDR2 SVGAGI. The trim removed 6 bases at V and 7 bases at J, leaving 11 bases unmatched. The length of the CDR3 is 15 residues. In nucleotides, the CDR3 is TGTGCCAGCAGCCCGACAGGGGCGGCGGGACAGCCCCAGCATTTT. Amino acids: CASSPTGAAGQPQHF.

In DNA form, the CDR3 reads TGCGCCAGCAGCTTGGAGGGGTCGGCCCATGGCTACACCTTC. Amino acids: CASSLEGSAHGYTF. This chain links TRBV5-1 with TRBJ1-2; a possible D gene is TRBD1 (5 bases). The CDR3 sequence is 14 residues long. CDR1 is SGHRS and CDR2 is YFSETQ in the germline V gene. Trimming took 0 bases from V and 6 from J, leaving 12 bases between them.

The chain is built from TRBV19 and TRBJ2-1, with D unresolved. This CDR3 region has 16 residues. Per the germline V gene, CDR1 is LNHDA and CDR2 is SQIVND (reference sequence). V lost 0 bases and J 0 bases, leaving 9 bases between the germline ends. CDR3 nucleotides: TGTGCCAGTAGTATAGAGGCTAGAAGCTCCTACAATGAGCAGTTCTTC. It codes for CASSIEARSSYNEQFF. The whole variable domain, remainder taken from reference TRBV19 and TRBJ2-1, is DGGITQSPKYLFRKEGQNVTLSCEQNLNHDAMYWYRQDPGQGLRLIYYSQIVNDFQKGDIAEGYSVSREKKESFPLTVTSAQKNPTAFYLCASSIEARSSYNEQFFGPGTRLTVL.

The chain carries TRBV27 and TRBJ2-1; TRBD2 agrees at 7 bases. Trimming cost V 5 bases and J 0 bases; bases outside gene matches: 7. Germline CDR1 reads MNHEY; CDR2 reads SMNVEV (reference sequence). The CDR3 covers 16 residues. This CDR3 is CASSVSSGSSYNEQFF. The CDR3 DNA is TGTGCCAGCAGTGTCTCTAGCGGAAGCTCCTACAATGAGCAGTTCTTC.

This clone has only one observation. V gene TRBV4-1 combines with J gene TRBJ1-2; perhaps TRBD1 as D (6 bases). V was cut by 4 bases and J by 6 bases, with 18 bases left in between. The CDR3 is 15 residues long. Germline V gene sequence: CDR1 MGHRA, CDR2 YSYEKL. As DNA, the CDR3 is TGCGCCAGCAGCCTCAACCTCAACAGGGATCATGGCTACACCTTC. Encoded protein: CASSLNLNRDHGYTF.

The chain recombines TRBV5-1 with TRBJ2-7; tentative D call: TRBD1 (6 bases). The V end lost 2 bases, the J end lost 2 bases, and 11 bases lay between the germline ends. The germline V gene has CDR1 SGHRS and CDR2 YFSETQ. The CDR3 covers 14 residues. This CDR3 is CASSFGQPPYEQYF. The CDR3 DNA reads TGCGCCAGCAGCTTCGGACAGCCCCCCTACGAGCAGTACTTC.

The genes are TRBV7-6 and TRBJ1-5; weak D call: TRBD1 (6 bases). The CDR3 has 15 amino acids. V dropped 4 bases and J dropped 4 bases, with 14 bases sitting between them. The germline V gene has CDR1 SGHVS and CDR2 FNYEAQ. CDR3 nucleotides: TGTGCCAGCAGCTCTGGCGGGGGCGCGAATCAGCCCCAGCATTTT. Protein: CASSSGGGANQPQHF.

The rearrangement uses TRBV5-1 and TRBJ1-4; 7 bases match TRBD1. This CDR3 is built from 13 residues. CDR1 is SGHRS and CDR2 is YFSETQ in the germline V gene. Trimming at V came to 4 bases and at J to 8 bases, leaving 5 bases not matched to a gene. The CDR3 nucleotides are TGCGCCAGCAGCGAGACAGGGCCCGAAAAACTGTTTTTT. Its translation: CASSETGPEKLFF.

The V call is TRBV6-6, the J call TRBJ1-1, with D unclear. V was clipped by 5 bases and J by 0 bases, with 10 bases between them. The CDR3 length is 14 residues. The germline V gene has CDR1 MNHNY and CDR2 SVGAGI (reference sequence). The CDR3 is CASSSLGLNTEAFF. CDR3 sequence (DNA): TGTGCCAGCAGTAGTCTTGGTCTGAACACTGAAGCTTTCTTT.

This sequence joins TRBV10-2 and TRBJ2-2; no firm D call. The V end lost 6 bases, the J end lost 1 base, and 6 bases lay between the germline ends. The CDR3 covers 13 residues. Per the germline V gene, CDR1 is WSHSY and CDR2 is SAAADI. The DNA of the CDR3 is TGCGCCAGCAGGTCGGAGAACACCGGGGAGCTGTTTTTT. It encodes CASRSENTGELFF.

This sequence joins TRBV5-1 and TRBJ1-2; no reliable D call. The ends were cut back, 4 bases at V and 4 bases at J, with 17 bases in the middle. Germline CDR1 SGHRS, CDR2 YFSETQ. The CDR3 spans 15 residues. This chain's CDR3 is CASSAVGGVAYGYTF. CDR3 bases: TGCGCCAGCAGCGCCGTTGGCGGGGTGGCCTATGGCTACACCTTC.

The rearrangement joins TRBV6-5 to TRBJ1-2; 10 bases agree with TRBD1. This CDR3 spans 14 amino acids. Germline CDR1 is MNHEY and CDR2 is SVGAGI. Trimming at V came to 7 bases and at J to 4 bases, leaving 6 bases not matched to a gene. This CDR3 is CASKRQGAGYGYTF. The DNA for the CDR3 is TGTGCCAGCAAAAGACAGGGGGCGGGCTATGGCTACACCTTC.

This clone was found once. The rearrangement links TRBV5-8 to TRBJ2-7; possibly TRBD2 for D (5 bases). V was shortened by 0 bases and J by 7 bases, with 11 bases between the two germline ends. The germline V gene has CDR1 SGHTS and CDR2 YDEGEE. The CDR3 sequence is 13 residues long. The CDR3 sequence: CASSLGPTGEQYF. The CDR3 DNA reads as TGTGCCAGCAGCTTGGGCCCGACGGGGGAGCAGTACTTC.

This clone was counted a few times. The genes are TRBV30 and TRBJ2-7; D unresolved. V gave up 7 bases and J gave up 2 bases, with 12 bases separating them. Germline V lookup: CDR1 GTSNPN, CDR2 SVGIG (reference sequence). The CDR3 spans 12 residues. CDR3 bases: TGTGCCTTCAACTCCCGAACCTACGAGCAGTACTTC. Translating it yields CAFNSRTYEQYF.

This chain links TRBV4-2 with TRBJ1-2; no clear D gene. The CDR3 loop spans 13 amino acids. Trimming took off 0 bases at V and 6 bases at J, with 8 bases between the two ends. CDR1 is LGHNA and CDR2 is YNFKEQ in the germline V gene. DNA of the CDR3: TGTGCCAGCAGCCAAGACCCCCAAGATGGCTACACCTTC. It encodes CASSQDPQDGYTF.

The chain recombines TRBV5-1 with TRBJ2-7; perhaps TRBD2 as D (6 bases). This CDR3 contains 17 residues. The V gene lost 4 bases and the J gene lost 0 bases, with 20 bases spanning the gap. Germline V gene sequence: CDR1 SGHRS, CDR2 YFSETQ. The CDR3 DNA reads TGCGCCAGCAGCGACCCGGCGGGGCAACAAAGCTCCTACGAGCAGTACTTC. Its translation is CASSDPAGQQSSYEQYF.

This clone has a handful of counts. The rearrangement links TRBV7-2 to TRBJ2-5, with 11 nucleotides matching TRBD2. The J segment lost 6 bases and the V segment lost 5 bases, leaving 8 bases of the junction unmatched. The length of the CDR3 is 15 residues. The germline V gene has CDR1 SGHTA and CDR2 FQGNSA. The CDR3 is CASSEDSGGAKTQYF. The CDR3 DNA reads TGTGCCAGCAGCGAAGATAGCGGGGGGGCGAAGACCCAGTACTTC.

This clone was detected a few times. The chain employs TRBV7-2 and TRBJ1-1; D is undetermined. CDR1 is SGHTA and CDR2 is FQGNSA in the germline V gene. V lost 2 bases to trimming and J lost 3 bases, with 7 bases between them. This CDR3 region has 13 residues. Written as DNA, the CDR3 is TGTGCCAGCAGCTTAAAATGGGACACTGAAGCTTTCTTT. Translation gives CASSLKWDTEAFF.

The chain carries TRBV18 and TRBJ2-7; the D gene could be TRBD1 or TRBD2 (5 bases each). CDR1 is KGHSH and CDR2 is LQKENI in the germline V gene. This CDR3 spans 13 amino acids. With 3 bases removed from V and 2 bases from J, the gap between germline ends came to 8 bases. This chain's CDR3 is CASSPGGPYEQYF. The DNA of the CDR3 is TGTGCCAGCTCACCTGGGGGACCCTACGAGCAGTACTTC.